The present TCR beta chain was sequenced within a study of naive and memory T cell subsets (dated by TCRdb to between 2016 and 2019). At the level of the whole study: An open-source, UMI-based TCR alpha and beta sequencing pipeline was applied to sorted naive and memory peripheral blood T cell subsets. IgG serology results and the functional CMV T cell responses were in complete agreement. RNA was DNase-treated and reverse transcribed with TCR constant-region primers, mostly using SuperScript III.

The CDR3 sequence holds 14 residues, the cysteine and phenylalanine included. Only the CDR3 region is kept as DNA, spanning 42 bases read in frame from base 1. V trim: 6 bases; J trim: 7 bases; unmatched bases: 12. The library was prepared using UMI-ligation and nested PCR. The beta constant-region primer was an equimolar mix of two oligonucleotides covering both TRBC1 and TRBC2. Four rounds of PCR were used to amplify ligated cDNA, with nested alpha and beta constant-region primers being used together with the SP2 primer. T4 RNA ligase 1 ligated a single-stranded oligonucleotide carrying the SP2 primer and a 12-nucleotide UMI to the cDNA 3' end. The ligation reaction was incubated at 16°C for roughly 18-24 hours. PCR2 was typically performed as a SYBR Green qPCR and was stopped at a predetermined threshold so that over-amplification was prevented. All purifications after the first were performed with Agencourt AMPure XP magnetic beads. Library amounts were measured by Qubit and library quality was assessed on a TapeStation, where the main peak was expected at around 650 bp. The pooled libraries were sequenced on an Illumina MiSeq using v2 2x251 paired-end kits, which usually yielded roughly 0.85-2.3 million reads per sample. Each sample's library went into the pool at 4 nM, and roughly 5-7.5% PhiX was added to help with cluster recognition. Turning to the authors' computational methods: Decombinator assigned V and J genes to Demultiplexor-processed FASTQ reads by tag matching, allowing a single base-pair mismatch. Collapsinator used UMIs to correct both sequencing errors and frequency errors arising from PCR heterogeneity. TCRs were translated and CDR3s were extracted from the conserved cysteine to the FGXG phenylalanine by CDR3Translator, with non-productive sequences being flagged. Gini, Shannon entropy and inverse Simpson indices were calculated on repertoires that had been subsampled to equal numbers of UMI-defined TCRs. Clonotype abundance distributions were fitted to a power law by maximum likelihood within the linear range. On one naive CD8 sample, the pipeline and MIGEC gave similar UMI counts, unique TCR numbers and clonal distributions. One analysis removed from the naive repertoire any naive TCRs that were also found in any memory subset from the same donor. Repertoires were searched for some 7,000 CMV-associated CDR3 sequences compiled from VDJdb and a published dataset. TCRdb reworked the public reads: Q25 trimming with fastp, MiXCR clone assembly, productive beta chains retained. Each CDR3 protein appears once, grouped with its most common genes and DNA. The V and J calls here are based on TCRdb, not the publication. The sample table shows about 150,000 distinct CDR3 sequences, and about 20% are seen once. About 0.11% of the sample is taken by the ten largest.

From the second PCR step onward, the TCR alpha chain libraries and the TCR beta chain libraries were amplified separately. CMV status of each donor was established by measuring IFNgamma production from CD4+ T cells after fresh PBMCs were stimulated overnight with CMV viral lysate. Miltenyi beads were used first to positively select CD4 T cells, and CD8 T cells were then positively selected from the CD4-negative fraction. Cells stained for CD3, CD4, CD8, CD45RA, CD27 and a live/dead dye were sorted on a BD Aria II into four subsets by CD45RA and CD27. Blood came from a few healthy volunteers, each fractionated into CD4 and CD8 T cells and then into four differentiation subsets. Around 130 ml of peripheral blood was collected from each donor, and PBMC were isolated from the blood using Ficoll-Paque PLUS density-gradient centrifugation. The sorted cells were lysed in RLT buffer, after which RNA was extracted using a Qiagen RNeasy kit and kept at -80 degrees C.

General conclusions and limits of the study: RNA-based TCR counts may be influenced by expression changes linked to T cell activation and differentiation. Single alpha or beta chain sequences, rather than paired alpha/beta receptors, were used to define clonotypes. TCR abundance followed a power law whose exponent differed between naive and memory subsets but was consistent across the three individuals. A few larger clonotypes were present in naive repertoires, especially CD8 naive repertoires, and these clonotypes were possibly memory cells re-expressing CD45RA. The repertoire findings for the naive and memory subsets could not be validated against a ground truth because none was available. Following error correction, more than 95% of naive TCR sequences occurred only once, which made naive abundance distributions much steeper than those of memory subsets. In both CD4 and CD8 cells, the Gini index increased while Shannon and inverse Simpson diversity decreased from naive through CM, EM and EMRA.

As for this clonotype: The clone's antigen remains unknown. Within one base of it there is no much larger clone, and no base qualities were kept.

The chain was built from TRBV12-3 or TRBV12-4 and TRBJ2-7, with TRBD1 identical over 7 junction bases. This TCR was recovered from a human donor in good health. Sequenced material: naive CD4+ T cells from blood. Per the publication, the cell subset or site label means: naive T cells, CD45RA high CD27+. The DNA sequence reads TGTGCCAGCAGGACGGGACAGCCGTCGGGGGAGCAGTACTTC. Translated, it reads CASRTGQPSGEQYF.